These 12 T cell receptor beta chains originate from one sample sequenced in a study of T cell responses to AZD1222 COVID-19 vaccine. The repertoire was sequenced with immunoSEQ multiplex PCR; TCRdb's copy has only in-frame clones and lacks some. The sample lists tens of thousands of clones; 87% were seen once. The input for sequencing was peripheral blood, taken 28 days after the second AZD1222 dose. All receptors come from an adult who received the AZD1222 COVID-19 vaccine.

The genes are TRBV21-1 and TRBJ1-2. TRBV21-1 is a pseudogene segment. This CDR3 has 9 residues. CDR3 in amino acids: CASSDGYTF. For the CDR3, the DNA is TGTGCCAGCAGTGATGGCTACACCTTC.

This chain connects TRBV2 to TRBJ2-7; maybe TRBD1 (5 bases). CDR1 is SNHLY and CDR2 is FYNNEI in the germline V gene. The CDR3 runs 12 residues. V was pared by 6 bases and J by 2 bases, with 8 bases between. The CDR3 spells CASRDTPYEQYF. CDR3 DNA sequence: TGTGCCAGCAGGGACACCCCCTACGAGCAGTACTTC.

The rearrangement uses TRBV5-5 and TRBJ1-4; possible D gene TRBD1, 6 bases. The length of the CDR3 is 16 residues. Deletions cut 4 bases from V and 8 bases from J, with 21 bases between. From germline, CDR1 is SGHKS and CDR2 YYEKEE (reference sequence). The chain's CDR3 is CASSRDLGGAREKLFF. CDR3 nucleotides: TGTGCCAGCAGCAGAGACCTTGGGGGGGCAAGAGAAAAACTGTTTTTT.

The chain links TRBV19 to TRBJ2-7; TRBD1 agrees at 9 bases. With V trimmed by 6 bases and J by 3 bases, 9 bases remained unmatched. The CDR3 extends over 15 amino acids. CDR1 and CDR2 from the germline V gene are LNHDA and SQIVND (reference sequence). The chain's CDR3 is CASSLGGQGNYEQYF. The DNA of the CDR3 is TGTGCCAGTAGCCTTGGGGGACAGGGCAACTACGAGCAGTACTTC.

The chain couples TRBV23-1 to TRBJ2-7; no firm D call. TRBV23-1 is an open reading frame whose function is uncertain. V was trimmed by 0 bases and J by 3 bases, leaving 9 bases between them. The CDR3 spans 14 residues. The CDR3 protein is CASSQSSQYYEQYF. The CDR3 DNA is TGCGCCAGCAGTCAATCTAGCCAGTACTACGAGCAGTACTTC.

The gene calls are TRBV4-3 and TRBJ1-1; TRBD1 aligns across 10 bases. Germline-derived CDR1 and CDR2 are LGHNA and YSLEER. Trimming took 4 bases from V and 5 from J; bases not matched to a gene: 4. CDR3 length equals 14 residues. As DNA, the CDR3 is TGCGCCAGCAGCCGGGGGACAGGGGAAACTGAAGCTTTCTTT. Its protein product is CASSRGTGETEAFF.

This clone has only one observation. The chain employs TRBV28 and TRBJ1-2; D is possibly TRBD1 (6 bases). Trimming removed 6 bases at V and 8 bases at J, with 16 bases between. Per the germline V gene, CDR1 is MDHEN and CDR2 is SYDVKM. The CDR3 is made up of 13 amino acids. CDR3 bases: TGTGCCAGCAGGGAAGGGGGGCACGCGGGCTACACCTTC. This encodes CASREGGHAGYTF.

The V and J genes are TRBV6-2 or TRBV6-3 and TRBJ2-7, with a possible D match to TRBD2 (6 bases). The germline CDR1 and CDR2 sequences are MNHEY and SVGEGT. The CDR3 is made up of 16 amino acids. Trimming shortened V by 5 bases and J by 2 bases, and 19 bases separated the two germline ends. In nucleotides, the CDR3 is TGTGCCAGCAGTCAACCTCCGGGACTTCATACCTACGAGCAGTACTTC. Protein product: CASSQPPGLHTYEQYF.

This rearrangement joins TRBV7-2 to TRBJ2-1; tentative D call: TRBD2 (7 bases). V was cut by 4 bases and J by 6 bases, with 13 bases left in between. The CDR3 is made up of 14 amino acids. CDR1 is SGHTA and CDR2 is FQGNSA in the germline V gene. This CDR3 is CASSWGGPRNEQFF. In nucleotides, the CDR3 is TGTGCCAGCAGCTGGGGGGGGCCGCGCAATGAGCAGTTCTTC.

The chain employs TRBV3-1 (or the pseudogene TRBV3-2) and TRBJ1-6; maybe TRBD1 (5 bases). The CDR3 length is 15 residues. Trimming took off 1 base at V and 10 bases at J, with 14 bases between the two ends. Germline lookup yields CDR1 LGHDT and CDR2 YNNKEL (reference sequence). For the CDR3, the DNA is TGTGCCAGCAGCCAAGTGGGGGGGAGCGGGTCACCCCTCCACTTT. It is translated as CASSQVGGSGSPLHF.

The chain joins TRBV14 to TRBJ2-5; a possible D gene is TRBD1 (6 bases). CDR3 length equals 13 residues. V was cut by 4 bases and J by 1 base, with 7 bases left in between. Germline V CDR1 and CDR2: SGHDN, FVKESK. CDR3 DNA: TGTGCCAGCAGCCGGGGGCCCCAAGAGACCCAGTACTTC. Amino acid sequence: CASSRGPQETQYF. Together with reference TRBV14 and TRBJ2-5, the CDR3 gives the full variable domain: EAGVTQFPSHSVIEKGQTVTLRCDPISGHDNLYWYRRVMGKEIKFLLHFVKESKQDESGMPNNRFLAERTGGTYSTLKVQPAELEDSGVYFCASSRGPQETQYFGPGTRLLVL.

In its sample, this clone was seen once. The genes are TRBV7-9 and TRBJ2-1; no definite D call. CDR3 length: 15 amino acids. The germline V and J ends were trimmed by 3 bases and 2 bases, with 11 bases remaining between them. CDR1 is SEHNR, CDR2 FQNEAQ, per germline (reference sequence). CDR3 amino acids: CASSFMTVTYNEQFF. CDR3 DNA sequence: TGTGCCAGCAGCTTCATGACGGTTACCTACAATGAGCAGTTCTTC.